This T cell receptor (beta chain) was captured in a study of blood T cell repertoires in COVID-19. Germline values: CDR1 SGDLS, CDR2 YYNGEE. The V and J ends lost 2 bases and 9 bases, in that order; junction bases with no gene match: 7. This CDR3 is 15 amino acids long. TCRdb's copy holds only in-frame clones and misses some; the assay was immunoSEQ multiplex PCR. The table shows nearly 300,000 clones, with nearly 90% occurring only once. This clone occurred once. Sequencing used PBMCs or T cells enriched from blood (not recorded which). The receptor's source is a woman aged 45-59 years who had been exposed to COVID-19. The chain recombines TRBV9 with TRBJ2-1; 11 positions match TRBD2. The CDR3 nucleotides are TGTGCCAGCAGCGTCGCTAGCGGGGGGCTTGTTGAGCAGTTCTTC. This sequence encodes CASSVASGGLVEQFF.